This T cell receptor beta chain was sequenced during a study of blood T cells in healthy people across ages. The study recruited healthy Caucasian donors from Russia who were aged about 6 to 90. The CDR3 runs to 16 residues. Germline CDR1 SNHLY, CDR2 FYNNEI. The second PCR ran about 6 to 12 cycles with a sample-barcoded 5' primer and J-beta primers. A 12-random-nucleotide template-switch adaptor tagged each cDNA molecule. TCRdb passed the 5' RACE reads through MiXCR, listing each CDR3 protein once. The sample includes about 1 million distinct CDR3 sequences, 20% to 25% of them seen just once. These data were likewise used in another study, on T cells of mothers and their children.

Sequences were obtained from blood. The receptor comes from a girl aged 2 to 10 in good health. The V gene is TRBV2, the J gene TRBJ2-5, with 8 bases lining up with TRBD2. The J call is doubtful: the DNA matches TRBJ2-1 better. The CDR3 nucleotides are TGTGCCAGCAGTGAGGGCGGGGGGCCGTGGGACAATGAGCAGTTCTTC. This codes for CASSEGGGPWDNEQFF.